This TCR beta chain stems from a study of shared clonotypes between healthy human individuals. It was into CD45RA+ naive and CD45RA-negative memory subsets that the CD4+ cells were split. For this clone: What it binds is not known.

Assay used: immunoSEQ multiplex PCR; TCRdb lists only in-frame clones, some missing. This table has around 1.6 million clones, approximately 98% appearing once. The CDR3 totals 18 residues. Germline V gene lookup returns CDR1 SGHKS and CDR2 YYEKEE (reference sequence). J lost 4 bases, V lost 0 bases, and 10 bases had no gene match. General study findings and limits: Blood alone was sampled, and tissue repertoires likely differ.

J is TRBJ2-5 and V is TRBV5-5; 12 nucleotides line up with TRBD2. The specimen was naive CD4+ T cells sorted from blood. This sample's subset: CD45RA+ positively selected. This clonotype was sampled from a man in his thirties or forties in good health. As DNA, the CDR3 is TGTGCCAGCAGCTTGGATGTTGTGACTAGCGGGAGTCTAGAGACCCAGTACTTC. It encodes CASSLDVVTSGSLETQYF.